The 17 T cell receptor beta chains in this list originate from one sample, sequenced in a study of T-cell reconstitution after alpha-beta-depleted transplantation in children. Preparing the TCRbeta library involved the use of unique molecular identifiers. A single record per CDR3 protein comes from TCRdb applying MiXCR to the PCR reads. There are about 420,000 distinct CDR3 sequences in the sample; 15% to 20% occur only once, and under 30% lies in the top ten. The specimen was PBMCs, mostly from graft donor cells, collected 360 days after TCRalphabeta/CD19-depleted stem cell transplant. Receptor source: a boy under three years old who had a stem cell transplant for Wiskott-Aldrich syndrome, so the T cells may come from the graft donor.

This clonotype was observed a few times. V gene TRBV18 combines with J gene TRBJ2-1; D unresolved. Germline assignment: CDR1 KGHSH and CDR2 LQKENI. Trimming took 0 bases from V and 5 from J, leaving 5 bases between them. This CDR3 spans 13 amino acids. The CDR3 sequence: CASSPPSHNEQFF. The DNA for the CDR3 is TGTGCCAGCTCACCACCGAGTCACAATGAGCAGTTCTTC.

This clonotype was observed a few times. V gene TRBV29-1 combines with J gene TRBJ2-7; D uncertain. The CDR3 extends over 8 amino acids. Germline V gene sequence: CDR1 SQVTM, CDR2 ANQGSEA. Trimming removed 3 bases from V and 11 bases from J, with 5 bases in between. The CDR3 region has the DNA TGCAGCGTTGATGGCGAGTACTTC. Translation: CSVDGEYF.

The chain links TRBV5-1 to TRBJ1-1, with a possible D match to TRBD1 (5 bases). Germline CDR1 reads SGHRS; CDR2 reads YFSETQ. The CDR3 consists of 15 residues. V was cut by 0 bases and J by 3 bases, with 12 bases left in between. CDR3 sequence: CASSLDGGTYTEAFF. The CDR3 bases are TGCGCCAGCAGCTTGGACGGGGGGACCTACACTGAAGCTTTCTTT.

This clonotype has a handful of counts. The chain uses TRBV6-2 or TRBV6-3 and TRBJ2-7; the D gene is possibly TRBD2 (5 bases). The CDR3 covers 16 residues. Trimming shortened V by 0 bases and J by 0 bases, and 12 bases separated the two germline ends. Germline V lookup: CDR1 MNHEY, CDR2 SVGEGT. CDR3 nucleotide sequence: TGTGCCAGCAGTTACTCGGGAGACACGCACTCCTACGAGCAGTACTTC. This gives the protein CASSYSGDTHSYEQYF.

This rearrangement joins TRBV2 to TRBJ2-2; no clear D gene. Germline V gene data show CDR1 as SNHLY and CDR2 as FYNNEI. This CDR3 comprises 13 residues. The V gene lost 2 bases and the J gene lost 6 bases, with 7 bases spanning the gap. In DNA form, the CDR3 reads TGTGCCAGCAGTGAAAAGAAGGCCGGGGAGCTGTTTTTT. Amino acid sequence: CASSEKKAGELFF.

The chain employs TRBV7-6 and TRBJ2-5; a weak D match, TRBD2 (5 bases). V lost 8 bases and J 5 bases, leaving 12 bases between the germline ends. Germline CDR1 and CDR2: SGHVS and FNYEAQ. CDR3 length: 12 amino acids. Here the CDR3 DNA reads TGTGCCAGCGGCGTCGGCGGGGAGACCCAGTACTTC. This translates into CASGVGGETQYF.

V and J are TRBV12-3 or TRBV12-4 and TRBJ2-6; 10 bases are a match to TRBD1. CDR3 length equals 17 residues. The V gene end was trimmed by 1 base and the J gene end by 1 base; junction bases not matched to a gene: 1. This CDR3 is CASSLGGQGSGANVLTF. CDR3 bases: TGTGCCAGCAGTTTAGGGGGACAGGGGTCTGGGGCCAACGTCCTGACTTTC.

The chain has TRBV20-1 and TRBJ2-3; TRBD2 matches at 8 bases. The ends lost 6 bases at V and 1 base at J; junction bases unmatched: 9. Germline lookup yields CDR1 DFQATT and CDR2 SNEGSKA (reference sequence). This CDR3 contains 15 residues. CDR3 DNA: TGCAGTGCGCCCGGGACTAGTAAAGGCACAGATACGCAGTATTTT. It codes for CSAPGTSKGTDTQYF.

On this clonotype: A much larger clone is a single base away; this may be a read error. The chain has TRBV12-3 or TRBV12-4 and TRBJ2-1; 14 nucleotides match TRBD2. Losses at the gene ends were 6 bases for V and 6 bases for J; bases not matched to a gene: 7. This CDR3 region has 16 residues. The CDR3 coding sequence is TGTGCCAGCAGAGGACTAGCGGGAGGAGCCCTCAATGAGCAGTTCTTC. It encodes CASRGLAGGALNEQFF.

The rearrangement joins TRBV6-1 to TRBJ1-5; weak D call: TRBD1 (5 bases). This CDR3 has 15 amino acids. Germline V gene sequence: CDR1 MNHNS, CDR2 SASEGT. Trimming took 6 bases from V and 3 from J, leaving 15 bases between them. CDR3 bases: TGTGCCAGCAGACGAACTGAGGGGATCAATCAGCCCCAGCATTTT. Protein sequence: CASRRTEGINQPQHF.

This clonotype was observed a few times. The chain joins TRBV5-1 to TRBJ2-1, with D perhaps TRBD1 (5 bases). The CDR3 covers 13 residues. V lost 7 bases and J 4 bases, leaving 12 bases between the germline ends. Germline values: CDR1 SGHRS, CDR2 YFSETQ. Written as DNA, the CDR3 is TGCGCCAGCGTTCTCCAGGGATACAATGAGCAGTTCTTC. This codes for CASVLQGYNEQFF.

This clonotype has more than one count but fewer than ten. V gene TRBV5-1 combines with J gene TRBJ2-7; D is perhaps TRBD2 (6 bases). Looked up from germline, CDR1 is SGHRS and CDR2 is YFSETQ. This CDR3 contains 14 residues. Between the trimmed V and J ends, which lost 4 bases and 7 bases, there was a span of 18 bases. The CDR3 loop reads CASSPGGLLREQYF. DNA for the CDR3: TGCGCCAGCAGCCCCGGGGGACTTCTTCGAGAGCAGTACTTC.

The table lists this clonotype with a few counts. V usage is TRBV2 and J usage is TRBJ2-5; the match to TRBD1 covers 7 bases. The CDR3 is 15 residues long. The germline V gene encodes CDR1 SNHLY and CDR2 FYNNEI. The trim removed 7 bases at V and 5 bases at J, leaving 13 bases unmatched. CDR3 in amino acids: CASNNLGDSRETQYF. In DNA form, the CDR3 reads TGTGCCAGCAACAACCTGGGGGACAGTCGGGAGACCCAGTACTTC.

In DNA form, the CDR3 reads TGTGCCAGCAGCCCCAGGACTAGCGGGAGTTCGGGGGAGACCCAGTACTTC. Translating gives CASSPRTSGSSGETQYF. The rearrangement joins TRBV7-8 to TRBJ2-5; 13 bases match TRBD2. Germline assignment: CDR1 SGHVS and CDR2 FQNEAQ. The length of the CDR3 is 17 residues. The ends lost 5 bases at V and 5 bases at J; junction bases unmatched: 11. Full variable domain (remainder filled in from reference TRBV7-8 and TRBJ2-5): GAGVSQSPRYKVAKRGQDVALRCDPISGHVSLFWYQQALGQGPEFLTYFQNEAQLDKSGLPSDRFFAERPEGSVSTLKIQRTQQEDSAVYLCASSPRTSGSSGETQYFGPGTRLLVL.

This clonotype was seen only a few times. The chain employs TRBV12-3 or TRBV12-4 and TRBJ2-1, with D perhaps matching TRBD2 (6 bases). V lost 6 bases to trimming and J lost 3 bases, with 9 bases between them. The CDR3 runs to 13 residues. The CDR3 nucleotides are TGTGCCAGCAGCCCGGACTACTACAATGAGCAGTTCTTC. This encodes CASSPDYYNEQFF.

This clonotype has a handful of counts. One junction end disagrees with the germline gene, perhaps due to a read error. V gene TRBV20-1 combines with J gene TRBJ2-7; the D is unclear. Germline CDR1 DFQATT, CDR2 SNEGSKA (reference sequence). The CDR3 length is 13 residues. The DNA of the CDR3 is TGCAGTGCTCCGGGCAGAGCCTCCGACGAGCAGTACTTC. It encodes CSAPGRASDEQYF.

The chain links TRBV12-3 or TRBV12-4 to TRBJ2-2, with TRBD2 matching over 8 bases. The CDR3 contains 14 residues. After removal of 7 bases from V and 4 bases from J, the junction contained 5 bases not matched to a gene. The CDR3 sequence: CASTAGGLTGELFF. The CDR3, as DNA: TGTGCCAGCACGGCGGGAGGCCTCACCGGGGAGCTGTTTTTT.